A single sample is the source of the 9 T cell receptor beta chains below, sequenced in a study of beta chain features in type 1 diabetes. Investigators reverse transcribed all isolated RNA, so they sequenced expressed TCRB transcripts. Only in-frame clones appear in the TCRdb table, and some are missing; sequencing was by immunoSEQ multiplex PCR. This table holds 160,000 or so clones, approximately 8.4% found once. Sequenced: central memory CD4+ T cells from blood. The receptors were sampled from a young woman in good health.

This clone turned up a few times. The rearrangement links TRBV7-2 to TRBJ2-2; 8 bases are shared with TRBD2. CDR1 is SGHTA and CDR2 is FQGNSA in the germline V gene. Unmatched junction bases numbered 7, after V lost 6 bases and J lost 4 bases. This CDR3 contains 15 residues. CDR3 in DNA: TGTGCCAGCAGACCCACGGGAGGGAGCACCGGGGAGCTGTTTTTT. It yields the protein CASRPTGGSTGELFF.

This clone has ten or more counts. The chain has TRBV19 and TRBJ2-3, with D maybe TRBD2 (6 bases). Looked up from germline, CDR1 is LNHDA and CDR2 is SQIVND (reference sequence). V was pared by 3 bases and J by 6 bases, with 19 bases between. This CDR3 contains 16 residues. The CDR3 loop is CASSMGAGSPRDTQYF. CDR3 DNA: TGTGCCAGTAGTATGGGTGCCGGGAGTCCGCGGGATACGCAGTATTTT.

The V call is TRBV7-9, the J call TRBJ2-1; 9 nucleotides agree with TRBD1. This CDR3 is 15 amino acids long. V gave up 6 bases and J gave up 6 bases; unmatched junction bases: 9. Germline CDR1 is SEHNR and CDR2 is FQNEAQ (reference sequence). CDR3 region: CASRSRDREGNEQFF. CDR3 in DNA: TGTGCCAGCAGAAGCCGGGACAGGGAAGGCAATGAGCAGTTCTTC.

This clone was recorded at least ten times. The chain combines TRBV19 with TRBJ2-7; D ambiguous. V was shortened by 4 bases and J by 1 base, with 5 bases between the two germline ends. The CDR3 has 12 amino acids. Germline V gives CDR1 LNHDA, CDR2 SQIVND (reference sequence). The CDR3 nucleotides are TGTGCCAGTAGTACAGGTTCCTACGAGCAGTACTTC. Its protein product is CASSTGSYEQYF.

This clone has more than one count but fewer than ten. The chain uses TRBV2 and TRBJ2-3; 8 nucleotides match TRBD2. The V and J ends lost 6 bases and 4 bases, in that order; junction bases with no gene match: 12. The CDR3 extends over 16 amino acids. Germline V CDR1 and CDR2: SNHLY, FYNNEI. The CDR3 bases are TGTGCCAGCAGACCACTAGCGGTGAGAACCGCAGATACGCAGTATTTT. This translates into CASRPLAVRTADTQYF.

The chain links TRBV7-2 to TRBJ2-2, with a weak D call TRBD2 (5 bases). Germline loops: CDR1 SGHTA, CDR2 FQGNSA. V was cut by 4 bases and J by 4 bases, with 10 bases left in between. The CDR3 is made up of 14 amino acids. The CDR3 region is CASSSNGVTGELFF. CDR3 nucleotides: TGTGCCAGCAGCTCTAACGGGGTCACCGGGGAGCTGTTTTTT.

The chain combines TRBV18 with TRBJ1-1, with D perhaps TRBD1 (5 bases). Trimming left V 3 bases short and J 5 bases short, with 13 bases between. Germline V CDR1 and CDR2: KGHSH, LQKENI. This CDR3 is 14 amino acids long. The CDR3 sequence is CASSPPGGETEAFF. For the CDR3, the DNA is TGTGCCAGCTCACCCCCTGGGGGGGAGACTGAAGCTTTCTTT.

The chain joins TRBV5-5 to TRBJ2-3; D is possibly TRBD1 (6 bases). The CDR3 spans 14 residues. In germline, CDR1 is SGHKS, CDR2 YYEKEE (reference sequence). V lost 2 bases and J lost 3, with 10 bases in between. The CDR3 spells CASSFNRDTDTQYF. The DNA of the CDR3 is TGTGCCAGCAGCTTTAACAGGGATACAGATACGCAGTATTTT.

This clone was observed a few times. The chain carries TRBV6-1 and TRBJ1-1; D call uncertain. V was clipped by 6 bases and J by 6 bases, with 17 bases between them. The length of the CDR3 is 14 residues. Germline V gene sequence: CDR1 MNHNS, CDR2 SASEGT. CDR3 amino acids: CASRLLLTGAEAFF. CDR3 nucleotides: TGTGCCAGCAGGCTCTTACTGACCGGGGCTGAAGCTTTCTTT.